This T cell receptor (beta chain) was sequenced for a study of T cell repertoires in cytomegalovirus infection. In the study overall: Indicated by public TCR beta signatures were CMV infection and matching HLA type.

The V gene's germline CDR1 is MNHEY and CDR2 SVGAGI. This CDR3 region has 14 residues. V lost 7 bases, J lost 0 bases, and 10 bases lay in between. Study-level results: The ex vivo response showed dominance by HLA-C-restricted CMV-specific TCR beta clonotypes. Pooled public TCR beta family frequency picked out CMV carriers with the relevant HLA.

TCRdb independently ran MiXCR on the reads; one entry per CDR3 protein. The table includes about 310,000 distinct CDR3 sequences, roughly a sixth detected once. This clonotype was observed many times. Its antigen is not known. The chain combines TRBV6-5 with TRBJ1-3; unclear D gene. This TCR came from a human donor in good health (CMV status not recorded). Some clones in this sample may be carry-over from other donors' samples. Sample: PBMCs. In DNA, the CDR3 is TGTGCCAGCAATAAGGATTCCTCTGGAAACACCATATATTTT. Translated: CASNKDSSGNTIYF.